This TCR beta chain was found in a study of blood T cell repertoires in COVID-19. The wider study: Material from acute and convalescent COVID-19 was sourced from the United States, Italy and Spain.

The CDR3 covers 17 residues. The J segment lost 0 bases and the V segment lost 3 bases, leaving 2 bases of the junction unmatched. CDR1 and CDR2 from the germline V gene are LGHNA and YNFKEQ. Sequencing was performed with immunoSEQ multiplex PCR; in TCRdb, only in-frame clones are kept and a portion is missing. The sample lists under 300,000 clones, 86% occurring once. The TCR comes from a man at least 80 years old with acute or convalescent COVID-19. This rearrangement joins TRBV4-2 to TRBJ2-2; 12 bases agree with TRBD2. The sequenced sample was peripheral blood. The CDR3 spells CASSQGLAGANTGELFF. The CDR3 nucleotides read TGTGCCAGCAGCCAGGGACTAGCGGGTGCGAACACCGGGGAGCTGTTTTTT.